This T cell receptor (beta chain) was retrieved from a study of CD8+CD57+ T cells in acquired aplastic anemia. At the level of the study: The average for DNA from sorted CD4+ and CD8+ cells was around 3.4 ug.

This clonotype was detected many times. The template for TCR beta VDJ and CDR3 sequence profiling was genomic DNA. One entry per CDR3 protein, called by TCRdb with MiXCR from the reads. The sample contains roughly 500,000 distinct CDR3 sequences, roughly a third of which appear only once. This CDR3 region has 15 residues. The germline V gene has CDR1 SNHLY and CDR2 FYNNEI. V lost 6 bases, J lost 0 bases, and 5 bases stayed unmatched. In patients chosen for sequencing, flow cytometry had shown CD8+CD57+ cell expansion. The V gene is TRBV2, the J gene TRBJ1-1; 9 bases match TRBD1. Sequencing was done on a sample of sorted CD4+, CD8+, or CD8+CD57+ T cells (not recorded which) from PBMCs. This clonotype originated in a human donor with aplastic anemia. In DNA form, the CDR3 reads TGTGCCAGCAGCCTCGGGACAGGGATGAACACTGAAGCTTTCTTT. Residues: CASSLGTGMNTEAFF.